This T cell receptor (beta chain) appears in the sequencing data of a study of T cells in Graves' hyperthyroidism and ophthalmopathy. Study information: Pretreatment peripheral blood was obtained at initial diagnosis.

Hyperthyroidism was newly diagnosed in patients aged 18 to 65 (duration under 2 months). The TCR beta CDR3 regions underwent amplification using RNA transcripts as the source. First-round RT-PCR with HTBI primers amplified the TCR CDR3 region. MiXCR was run by TCRdb on the multiplex PCR reads, yielding one entry per CDR3 protein. The sample has about 840,000 distinct CDR3 sequences; over 35% are singletons. To note about this clonotype: Its antigen is undetermined.

Per the germline V gene, CDR1 is SGDLS and CDR2 is YYNGEE. V shed 0 bases and J 7 bases; nucleotides not matched to a gene: 7. The CDR3 runs 15 residues. General study results and limits: Appearing also in blood were most of the thyroid clonotypes expanded above 0.001. Through a model of 13 V-J features, ophthalmopathy was separated from stable hyperthyroidism.

The V and J genes are TRBV9 and TRBJ2-3, with 8 bases fitting TRBD1. The TCR originated in a young man with Graves' hyperthyroidism. The sequencing sample was made of blood. The CDR3 DNA is TGTGCCAGCAGCGTAGACGCAGGGGGCCAATATACGCAGTATTTT. This sequence encodes CASSVDAGGQYTQYF. Full variable domain (missing parts from reference TRBV9 and TRBJ2-3): DSGVTQTPKHLITATGQRVTLRCSPRSGDLSVYWYQQSLDQGLQFLIQYYNGEERAKGNILERFSAQQFPDLHSELNLSSLELGDSALYFCASSVDAGGQYTQYFGPGTRLTVL.